Sequencing of this T cell receptor beta chain was carried out in a study of regulatory T cells in long-lasting Graves disease. Trimming pared 4 bases from V and 2 bases from J, leaving 13 bases between. The CDR3 loop spans 15 amino acids. Germline V gene sequence: CDR1 SNHLY, CDR2 FYNNEI. As for time point: newly diagnosed GD, antithyroid drugs for less than 3 months. Researchers made the TCR library from RNA that was extracted from PBMCs. Through Arm-PCR of CDR3 regions and iRepertoire HTBI primers, TCR beta libraries were built. Each CDR3 protein gets one entry after TCRdb re-called the multiplex PCR reads with MiXCR. The table lists 420,000 or so distinct CDR3 sequences, around 17% of them singletons, with roughly 23% in the top ten. This clonotype was detected only a few times. These data were also filed under a second study, of T cells in Graves' hyperthyroidism and ophthalmopathy.

The chain links TRBV2 to TRBJ2-3, with D perhaps matching TRBD1 (6 bases). The sequence was collected from a young woman with Graves disease. The sequenced sample was peripheral blood mononuclear cells (PBMCs), obtained at new diagnosis, from a patient treated with antithyroid drugs. The CDR3 loop reads CASSGQGSPTDTQYF. In DNA, the CDR3 is TGTGCCAGCAGTGGTCAGGGGAGTCCCACAGATACGCAGTATTTT.